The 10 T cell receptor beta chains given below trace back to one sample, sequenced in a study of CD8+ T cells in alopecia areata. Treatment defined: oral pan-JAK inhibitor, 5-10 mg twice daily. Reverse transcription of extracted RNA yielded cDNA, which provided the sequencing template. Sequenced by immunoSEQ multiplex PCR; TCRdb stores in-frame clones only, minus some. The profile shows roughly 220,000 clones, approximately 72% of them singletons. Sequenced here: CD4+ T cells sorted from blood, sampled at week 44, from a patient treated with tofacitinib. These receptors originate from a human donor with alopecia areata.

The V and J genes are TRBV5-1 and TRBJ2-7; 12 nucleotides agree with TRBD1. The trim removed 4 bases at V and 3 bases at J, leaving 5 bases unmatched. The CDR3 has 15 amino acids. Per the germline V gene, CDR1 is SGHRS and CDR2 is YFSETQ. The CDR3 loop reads CASSRGTGGLYEQYF. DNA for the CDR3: TGCGCCAGCAGCCGTGGGACAGGGGGCCTCTACGAGCAGTACTTC.

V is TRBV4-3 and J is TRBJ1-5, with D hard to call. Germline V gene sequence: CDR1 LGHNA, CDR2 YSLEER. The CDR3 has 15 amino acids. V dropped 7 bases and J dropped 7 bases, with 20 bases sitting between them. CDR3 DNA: TGCGCCAGCAATAAGGATTACAAATACGGGCAGCCCCAGCATTTT. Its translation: CASNKDYKYGQPQHF.

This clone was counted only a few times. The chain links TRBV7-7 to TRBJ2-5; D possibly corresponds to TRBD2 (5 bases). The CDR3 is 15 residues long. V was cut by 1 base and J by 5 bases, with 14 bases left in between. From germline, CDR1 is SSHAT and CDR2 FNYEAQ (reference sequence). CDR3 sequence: CASSLGSAGGETQYF. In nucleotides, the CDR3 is TGTGCCAGCAGCTTAGGATCGGCCGGCGGGGAGACCCAGTACTTC.

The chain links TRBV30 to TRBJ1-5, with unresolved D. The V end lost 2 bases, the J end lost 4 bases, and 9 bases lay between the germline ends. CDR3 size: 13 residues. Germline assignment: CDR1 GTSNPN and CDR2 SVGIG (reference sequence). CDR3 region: CAWSKSVNQPQHF. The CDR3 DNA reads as TGTGCCTGGAGTAAGTCAGTTAATCAGCCCCAGCATTTT.

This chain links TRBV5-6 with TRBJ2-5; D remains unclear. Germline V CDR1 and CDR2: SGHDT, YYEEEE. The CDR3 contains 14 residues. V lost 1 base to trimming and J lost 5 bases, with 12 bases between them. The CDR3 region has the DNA TGTGCCAGCAGCTTGTTGGCAGGACGGGAGACCCAGTACTTC. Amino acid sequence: CASSLLAGRETQYF.

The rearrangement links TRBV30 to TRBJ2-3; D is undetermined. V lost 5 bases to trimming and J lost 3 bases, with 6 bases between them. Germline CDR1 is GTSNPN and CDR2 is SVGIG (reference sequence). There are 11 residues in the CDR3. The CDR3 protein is CAWGITDTQYF. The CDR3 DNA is TGTGCCTGGGGGATTACAGATACGCAGTATTTT.

The CDR3 bases are TGTGCCAGCAGCCGACAGGGTGTTAACAATGAGCAGTTCTTC. Protein product: CASSRQGVNNEQFF. The chain couples TRBV11-2 to TRBJ2-1; 7 nucleotides align to TRBD1. The length of the CDR3 is 14 residues. V lost 5 bases, J lost 5 bases, and 6 bases stayed unmatched. Germline CDR1 is SGHAT and CDR2 is FQNNGV.

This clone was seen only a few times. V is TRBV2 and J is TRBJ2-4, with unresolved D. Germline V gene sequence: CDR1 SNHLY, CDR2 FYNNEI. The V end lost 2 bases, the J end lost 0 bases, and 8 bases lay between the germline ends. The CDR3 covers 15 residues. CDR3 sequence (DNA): TGTGCCAGCAGTGAATTAACGGCAGCCAAAAACATTCAGTACTTC. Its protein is CASSELTAAKNIQYF.

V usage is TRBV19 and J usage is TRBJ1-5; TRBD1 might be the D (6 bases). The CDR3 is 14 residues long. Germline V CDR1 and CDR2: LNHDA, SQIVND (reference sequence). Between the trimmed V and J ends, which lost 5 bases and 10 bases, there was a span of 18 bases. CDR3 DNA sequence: TGTGCCAGTAGTGTGGGGGCGGCGGGAGATCCCCAGCATTTT. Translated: CASSVGAAGDPQHF.

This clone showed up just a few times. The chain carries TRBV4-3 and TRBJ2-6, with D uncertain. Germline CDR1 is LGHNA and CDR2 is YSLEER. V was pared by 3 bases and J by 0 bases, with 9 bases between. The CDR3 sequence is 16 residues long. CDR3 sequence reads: CASSHIQISGANVLTF. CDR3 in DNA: TGCGCCAGCAGCCATATACAGATCTCTGGGGCCAACGTCCTGACTTTC.